The text below deals with one TCR beta chain. In the authors' methods: Amplified reference gene primers provided the basis for estimating nucleated cell counts. Sequencing was performed with immunoSEQ multiplex PCR; in TCRdb, only in-frame clones are kept and a portion is missing. V, J and clone size are taken as reported in that table, and D and trimming were inferred from the DNA itself. The data show 90,000 to 100,000 clones, 81% seen once. This specimen comes from a study of blood T cell repertoires in COVID-19. Study summary: The samples span acute and convalescent COVID-19 from the United States, Italy and Spain. From T cells, B-cell-depleted T cells, or PBMCs came the material, which was cDNA or gDNA.

This CDR3 is 13 amino acids long. Germline-derived CDR1 and CDR2 are KGHSH and LQKENI. Deletions cut 4 bases from V and 4 bases from J, with 10 bases between. The specimen was peripheral blood. V usage is TRBV18 and J usage is TRBJ1-1; the D gene is possibly TRBD1 (5 bases). The receptor was derived from a man aged 55 to 70 with acute or convalescent COVID-19. The CDR3 loop reads CASSRGGSTEAFF. CDR3 DNA: TGTGCCAGCTCACGGGGGGGAAGCACTGAAGCTTTCTTT.